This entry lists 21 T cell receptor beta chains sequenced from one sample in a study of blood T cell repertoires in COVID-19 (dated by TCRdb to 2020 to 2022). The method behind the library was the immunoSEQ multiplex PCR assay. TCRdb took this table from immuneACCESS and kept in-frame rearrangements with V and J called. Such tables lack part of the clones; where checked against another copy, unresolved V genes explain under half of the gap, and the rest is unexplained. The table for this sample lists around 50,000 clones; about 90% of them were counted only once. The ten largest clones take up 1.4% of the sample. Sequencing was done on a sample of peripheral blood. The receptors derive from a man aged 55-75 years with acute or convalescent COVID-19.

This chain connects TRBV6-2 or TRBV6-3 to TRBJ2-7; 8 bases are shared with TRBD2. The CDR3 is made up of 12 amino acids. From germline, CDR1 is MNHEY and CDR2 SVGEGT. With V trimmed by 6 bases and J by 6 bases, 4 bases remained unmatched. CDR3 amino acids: CASRPSGFEQYF. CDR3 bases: TGTGCCAGCAGACCTAGCGGGTTCGAGCAGTACTTC.

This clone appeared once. In nucleotides, the CDR3 is TGTGCCAGTTCAGGACAGTGGGGCAATCAGCCCCAGCATTTT. This sequence encodes CASSGQWGNQPQHF. The J gene is TRBJ1-5, the V gene TRBV19, with a possible D match to TRBD1 (6 bases). V was shortened by 8 bases and J by 2 bases, with 13 bases between the two germline ends. The CDR3 length is 14 residues. Germline V gene lookup returns CDR1 LNHDA and CDR2 SQIVND (reference sequence). Looking up the rest from reference TRBV19 and TRBJ1-5 gives the full variable domain: DGGITQSPKYLFRKEGQNVTLSCEQNLNHDAMYWYRQDPGQGLRLIYYSQIVNDFQKGDIAEGYSVSREKKESFPLTVTSAQKNPTAFYLCASSGQWGNQPQHFGDGTRLSIL.

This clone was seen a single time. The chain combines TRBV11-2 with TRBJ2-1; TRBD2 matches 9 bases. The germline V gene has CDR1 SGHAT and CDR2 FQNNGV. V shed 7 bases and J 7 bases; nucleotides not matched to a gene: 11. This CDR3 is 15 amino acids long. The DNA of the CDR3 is TGTGCCAGCACCTTCCTTAGCGGGAGTAAAAATGAGCAGTTCTTC. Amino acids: CASTFLSGSKNEQFF.

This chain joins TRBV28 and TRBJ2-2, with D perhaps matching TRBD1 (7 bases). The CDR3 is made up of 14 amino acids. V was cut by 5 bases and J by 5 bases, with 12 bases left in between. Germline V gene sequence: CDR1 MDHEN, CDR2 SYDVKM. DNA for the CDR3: TGTGCCAGCAGTGCGGGACAGACTACCGGGGAGCTGTTTTTT. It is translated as CASSAGQTTGELFF.

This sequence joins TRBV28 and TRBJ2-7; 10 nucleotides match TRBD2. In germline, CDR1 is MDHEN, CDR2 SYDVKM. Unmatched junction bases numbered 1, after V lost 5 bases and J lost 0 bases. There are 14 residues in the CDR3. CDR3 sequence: CASSPSGSSYEQYF. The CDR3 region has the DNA TGTGCCAGCAGTCCTAGCGGGAGCTCCTACGAGCAGTACTTC.

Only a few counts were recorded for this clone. The DNA of the CDR3 is TGTGCCAGTACACTACAGGGGGCGGAGAGCACTGAAGCTTTCTTT. This gives the protein CASTLQGAESTEAFF. This rearrangement joins TRBV19 to TRBJ1-1; 9 bases agree with TRBD1. The V gene end was trimmed by 7 bases and the J gene end by 4 bases; junction bases not matched to a gene: 10. The CDR3 is made up of 15 amino acids. CDR1 LNHDA and CDR2 SQIVND come from the germline V gene (reference sequence).

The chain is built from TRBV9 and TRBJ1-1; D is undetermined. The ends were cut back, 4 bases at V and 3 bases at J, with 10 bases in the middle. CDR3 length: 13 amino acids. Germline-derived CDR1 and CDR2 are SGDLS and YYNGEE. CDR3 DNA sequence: TGTGCCAGCAGCCCGAGGGAGGACACTGAAGCTTTCTTT. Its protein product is CASSPREDTEAFF.

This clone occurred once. This CDR3 reads CASSSRGVDTEAFF. In DNA, the CDR3 is TGTGCCAGCAGCTCCAGGGGCGTAGACACTGAAGCTTTCTTT. The chain has TRBV7-3 and TRBJ1-1; D may be TRBD1 (6 bases). From germline, CDR1 is SGHTA and CDR2 FQGTGA. The CDR3 covers 14 residues. Trimming shortened V by 4 bases and J by 3 bases, and 12 bases separated the two germline ends.

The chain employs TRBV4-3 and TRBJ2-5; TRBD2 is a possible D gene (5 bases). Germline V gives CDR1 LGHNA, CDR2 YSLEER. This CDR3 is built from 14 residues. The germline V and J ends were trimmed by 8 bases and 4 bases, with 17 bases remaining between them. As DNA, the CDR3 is TGCGCCAGCGGGGTGCGGTTAGGAGGAGAGACCCAGTACTTC. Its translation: CASGVRLGGETQYF.

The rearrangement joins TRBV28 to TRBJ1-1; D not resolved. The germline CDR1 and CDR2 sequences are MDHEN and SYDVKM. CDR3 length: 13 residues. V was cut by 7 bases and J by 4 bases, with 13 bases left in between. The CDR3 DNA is TGTGCCAGCAAAAGCAGTAGCCCCACTGAAGCTTTCTTT. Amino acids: CASKSSSPTEAFF.

The CDR3 spells CASSQVTGPYGYTF. In DNA form, the CDR3 reads TGTGCCAGCAGCCAAGTTACAGGGCCCTATGGCTACACCTTC. The V call is TRBV3-1 (or the pseudogene TRBV3-2), the J call TRBJ1-2; perhaps TRBD1 as D (6 bases). Trimming removed 1 base at V and 4 bases at J, with 10 bases between. The CDR3 spans 14 residues. In germline, CDR1 is LGHDT, CDR2 YNNKEL (reference sequence).

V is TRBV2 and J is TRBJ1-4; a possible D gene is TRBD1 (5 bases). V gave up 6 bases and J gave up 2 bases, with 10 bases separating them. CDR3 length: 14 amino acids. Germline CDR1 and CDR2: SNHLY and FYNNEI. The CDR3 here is CASRQGGTNEKLFF. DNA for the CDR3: TGTGCCAGCAGGCAGGGTGGCACTAATGAAAAACTGTTTTTT.

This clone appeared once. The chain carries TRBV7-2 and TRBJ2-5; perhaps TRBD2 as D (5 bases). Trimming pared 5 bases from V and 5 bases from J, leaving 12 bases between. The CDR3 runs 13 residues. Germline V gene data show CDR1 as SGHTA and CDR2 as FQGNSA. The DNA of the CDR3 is TGTGCCAGCAGCCGCCGACCGGGGGAGACCCAGTACTTC. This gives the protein CASSRRPGETQYF.

CDR3 loop: CASSFGGTSVNNEQYF. The CDR3 DNA reads TGTGCCAGCAGCTTTGGAGGGACTAGCGTAAATAACGAGCAGTACTTC. This chain links TRBV5-4 with TRBJ2-7; 10 bases align to TRBD2. This CDR3 has 16 amino acids. Germline assignment: CDR1 SGHNT and CDR2 YYREEE (reference sequence). V gave up 2 bases and J gave up 5 bases; unmatched junction bases: 10.

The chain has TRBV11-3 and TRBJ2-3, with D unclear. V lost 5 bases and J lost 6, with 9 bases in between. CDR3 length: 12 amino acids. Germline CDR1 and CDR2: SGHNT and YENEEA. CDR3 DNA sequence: TGTGCCAGCAGCGCCTCCAGGGATACGCAGTATTTT. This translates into CASSASRDTQYF.

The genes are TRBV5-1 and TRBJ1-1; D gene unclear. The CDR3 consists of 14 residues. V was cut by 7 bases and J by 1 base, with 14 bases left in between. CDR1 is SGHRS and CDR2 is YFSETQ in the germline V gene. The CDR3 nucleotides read TGCGCCAGCCGTACCCTGGTCGGGAACACTGAAGCTTTCTTT. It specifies CASRTLVGNTEAFF.

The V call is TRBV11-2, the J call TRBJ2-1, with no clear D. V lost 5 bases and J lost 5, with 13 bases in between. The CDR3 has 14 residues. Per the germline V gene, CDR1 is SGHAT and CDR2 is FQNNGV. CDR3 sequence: CASSLSSANNEQFF. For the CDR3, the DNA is TGTGCCAGCAGCCTTAGCAGCGCGAACAATGAGCAGTTCTTC.

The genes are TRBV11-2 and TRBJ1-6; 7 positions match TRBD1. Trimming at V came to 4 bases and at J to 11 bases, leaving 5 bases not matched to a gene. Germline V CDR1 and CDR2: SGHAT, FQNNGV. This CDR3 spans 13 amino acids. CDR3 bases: TGTGCCAGCAGCTCAACAGGGGAGGCACCCCTCCACTTT. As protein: CASSSTGEAPLHF. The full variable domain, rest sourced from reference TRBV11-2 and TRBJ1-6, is EAGVAQSPRYKIIEKRQSVAFWCNPISGHATLYWYQQILGQGPKLLIQFQNNGVVDDSQLPKDRFSAERLKGVDSTLKIQPAKLEDSAVYLCASSSTGEAPLHFGNGTRLTVT.

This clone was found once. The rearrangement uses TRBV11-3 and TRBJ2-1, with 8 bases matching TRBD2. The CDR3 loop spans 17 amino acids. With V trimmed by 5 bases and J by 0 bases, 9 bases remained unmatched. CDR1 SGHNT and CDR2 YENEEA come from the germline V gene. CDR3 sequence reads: CASSNRPGTSSYNEQFF. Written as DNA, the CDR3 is TGTGCCAGCAGCAACCGACCCGGGACTAGCTCCTACAATGAGCAGTTCTTC. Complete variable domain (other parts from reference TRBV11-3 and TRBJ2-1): EAGVVQSPRYKIIEKKQPVAFWCNPISGHNTLYWYLQNLGQGPELLIRYENEEAVDDSQLPKDRFSAERLKGVDSTLKIQPAELGDSAVYLCASSNRPGTSSYNEQFFGPGTRLTVL.

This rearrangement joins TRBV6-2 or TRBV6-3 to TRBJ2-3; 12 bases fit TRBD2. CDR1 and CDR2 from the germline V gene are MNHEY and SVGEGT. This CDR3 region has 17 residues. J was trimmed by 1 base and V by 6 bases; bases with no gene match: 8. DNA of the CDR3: TGTGCCAGCAGCCCACCGGGACTAGCGGGTCGCACAGATACGCAGTATTTT. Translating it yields CASSPPGLAGRTDTQYF.

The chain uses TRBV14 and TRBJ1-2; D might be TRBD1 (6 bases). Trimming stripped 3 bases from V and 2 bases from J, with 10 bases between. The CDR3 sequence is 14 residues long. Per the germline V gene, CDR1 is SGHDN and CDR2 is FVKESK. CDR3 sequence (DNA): TGTGCCAGCAGCCAGATGACAGGAAACTATGGCTACACCTTC. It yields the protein CASSQMTGNYGYTF. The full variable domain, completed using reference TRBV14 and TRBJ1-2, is EAGVTQFPSHSVIEKGQTVTLRCDPISGHDNLYWYRRVMGKEIKFLLHFVKESKQDESGMPNNRFLAERTGGTYSTLKVQPAELEDSGVYFCASSQMTGNYGYTFGSGTRLTVV.